The 21 T cell receptor beta chains in this list originate from one sample, sequenced in a study of shared clonotypes between healthy human individuals. Naive CD8 isolation took CD45RO-negative cells positively selected for CCR7 and excluded terminally differentiated effector memory CD45RA+ cells. Only in-frame clones appear in the TCRdb table, and some are missing; sequencing was by immunoSEQ multiplex PCR. The sample records some 2 million clones, just under 95% being singletons. Specimen: naive CD8+ T cells sorted from blood. The receptors come from a man between 18 and 29 years old in good health.

This chain joins TRBV14 and TRBJ2-3; 7 nucleotides align to TRBD1. CDR3 length: 15 amino acids. The germline V gene has CDR1 SGHDN and CDR2 FVKESK. The V gene end was trimmed by 4 bases and the J gene end by 3 bases; junction bases not matched to a gene: 7. CDR3 DNA: TGTGCCAGCAGCCTCAGGGGGTTTGGAACAGATACGCAGTATTTT. Protein product: CASSLRGFGTDTQYF. The entire variable domain, with the rest obtained from reference TRBV14 and TRBJ2-3, is as follows: EAGVTQFPSHSVIEKGQTVTLRCDPISGHDNLYWYRRVMGKEIKFLLHFVKESKQDESGMPNNRFLAERTGGTYSTLKVQPAELEDSGVYFCASSLRGFGTDTQYFGPGTRLTVL.

This clone came up once. V usage is TRBV5-6 and J usage is TRBJ1-5, with a weak D call TRBD1 (6 bases). The V and J ends lost 2 bases and 5 bases respectively, with 11 bases between them. The CDR3 covers 14 residues. The germline V gene has CDR1 SGHDT and CDR2 YYEEEE. The CDR3 region is CASSFWDTDQPQHF. In DNA, the CDR3 is TGTGCCAGCAGCTTTTGGGACACCGATCAGCCCCAGCATTTT.

This chain uses TRBV7-9 with TRBJ2-2; no clear D gene. CDR3 length: 11 amino acids. CDR1 SEHNR and CDR2 FQNEAQ come from the germline V gene (reference sequence). Trimming pared 5 bases from V and 6 bases from J, leaving 4 bases between. CDR3 nucleotide sequence: TGTGCCAGCAGCGCACCCGGGGAGCTGTTTTTT. This encodes CASSAPGELFF.

This chain uses TRBV5-1 with TRBJ2-7; 7 bases agree with TRBD2. The trim removed 2 bases at V and 5 bases at J, leaving 7 bases unmatched. CDR1 and CDR2 from the germline V gene are SGHRS and YFSETQ. The CDR3 loop spans 14 amino acids. CDR3 region: CASSFLTGLHEQYF. CDR3 DNA: TGCGCCAGCAGCTTCCTGACGGGACTACACGAGCAGTACTTC.

CDR3 nucleotide sequence: TGTGCCAGCAGCTCCAACTGGGGGACAGCTTACGAGCAGTACTTC. As protein: CASSSNWGTAYEQYF. This chain uses TRBV7-9 with TRBJ2-7; 7 bases are a match to TRBD1. The V gene end was trimmed by 4 bases and the J gene end by 4 bases; junction bases not matched to a gene: 10. The CDR3 is made up of 15 amino acids. Per the germline V gene, CDR1 is SEHNR and CDR2 is FQNEAQ (reference sequence).

The chain employs TRBV7-9 and TRBJ1-2, with no clear D. The germline CDR1 and CDR2 sequences are SEHNR and FQNEAQ (reference sequence). Trimming left V 6 bases short and J 2 bases short, with 10 bases between. There are 13 residues in the CDR3. CDR3 nucleotide sequence: TGTGCCAGCAGTGATGCAGGAAACTATGGCTACACCTTC. This translates into CASSDAGNYGYTF. Using reference TRBV7-9 and TRBJ1-2 for the parts outside the CDR3, the full variable domain is DTGVSQNPRHKITKRGQNVTFRCDPISEHNRLYWYRQTLGQGPEFLTYFQNEAQLEKSRLLSDRFSAERPKGSFSTLEIQRTEQGDSAMYLCASSDAGNYGYTFGSGTRLTVV.

The chain uses TRBV28 and TRBJ2-7, with 8 bases aligning to TRBD2. Germline-derived CDR1 and CDR2 are MDHEN and SYDVKM. J was trimmed by 0 bases and V by 3 bases; bases with no gene match: 4. CDR3 length: 15 residues. The CDR3 nucleotides are TGTGCCAGCAGTTTCCGGGGGGGCGGCTCCTACGAGCAGTACTTC. It specifies CASSFRGGGSYEQYF. Drawing the rest from reference TRBV28 and TRBJ2-7, the complete variable domain is DVKVTQSSRYLVKRTGEKVFLECVQDMDHENMFWYRQDPGLGLRLIYFSYDVKMKEKGDIPEGYSVSREKKERFSLILESASTNQTSMYLCASSFRGGGSYEQYFGPGTRLTVT.

The chain recombines TRBV28 with TRBJ2-3; 8 bases fit TRBD1. The CDR3 totals 14 residues. The J segment lost 4 bases and the V segment lost 3 bases, leaving 3 bases of the junction unmatched. Germline-derived CDR1 and CDR2 are MDHEN and SYDVKM. CDR3 nucleotides: TGTGCCAGCAGTTTGACAGGGGCGGCAGATACGCAGTATTTT. This gives the protein CASSLTGAADTQYF. The full variable domain, completed using reference TRBV28 and TRBJ2-3, is DVKVTQSSRYLVKRTGEKVFLECVQDMDHENMFWYRQDPGLGLRLIYFSYDVKMKEKGDIPEGYSVSREKKERFSLILESASTNQTSMYLCASSLTGAADTQYFGPGTRLTVL.

The V gene is TRBV7-8, the J gene TRBJ2-1; 7 nucleotides match TRBD2. J was trimmed by 0 bases and V by 5 bases; bases with no gene match: 1. The CDR3 runs 14 residues. Germline V lookup: CDR1 SGHVS, CDR2 FQNEAQ. CDR3 sequence (DNA): TGTGCCAGCAGCGCTAGCGGCTCCTACAATGAGCAGTTCTTC. Residues: CASSASGSYNEQFF.

In its sample, this clone was seen once. The chain links TRBV7-6 to TRBJ2-1, with a weak D call TRBD1 (5 bases). There are 15 residues in the CDR3. Trimming shortened V by 0 bases and J by 4 bases, and 10 bases separated the two germline ends. Germline values: CDR1 SGHVS, CDR2 FNYEAQ. This CDR3 is CASSLAWTQYNEQFF. The CDR3 DNA reads as TGTGCCAGCAGCTTAGCATGGACACAATACAATGAGCAGTTCTTC.

The chain is built from TRBV28 and TRBJ2-5; D is possibly TRBD1 or TRBD2 (6 bases each). The CDR3 spans 14 residues. Germline CDR1 reads MDHEN; CDR2 reads SYDVKM. Between the trimmed V and J ends, which lost 4 bases and 5 bases, there was a span of 14 bases. The chain's CDR3 is CASSYSGAVETQYF. The CDR3 DNA sequence: TGTGCCAGCAGTTATTCGGGGGCTGTGGAGACCCAGTACTTC.

The gene calls are TRBV11-2 and TRBJ2-7; the D is unclear. The germline V and J ends were trimmed by 5 bases and 6 bases, with 11 bases remaining between them. The CDR3 is 12 residues long. Germline loops: CDR1 SGHAT, CDR2 FQNNGV. The CDR3 protein is CASSQIAVEQYF. The CDR3 DNA reads TGTGCCAGCAGCCAGATCGCGGTCGAGCAGTACTTC.

The V call is TRBV13, the J call TRBJ2-1; no clear D. Germline V CDR1 and CDR2: PRHDT, FYEKMQ (reference sequence). The CDR3 loop spans 13 amino acids. Trimming cost V 0 bases and J 9 bases, with 9 bases left between them. CDR3 region: CASSLGRLGEQFF. The CDR3 DNA reads as TGTGCCAGCAGCTTAGGCCGACTGGGTGAGCAGTTCTTC.

The chain employs TRBV11-2 and TRBJ2-2; 11 positions agree with TRBD1. The CDR3 totals 15 residues. J was trimmed by 6 bases and V by 5 bases; bases with no gene match: 5. CDR1 and CDR2 (germline): SGHAT, FQNNGV. The CDR3 DNA reads as TGTGCCAGCAGCCCAGGACAGGGGGCGTCCGGGGAGCTGTTTTTT. Residues: CASSPGQGASGELFF.

The genes are TRBV5-1 and TRBJ2-7; 7 nucleotides agree with TRBD2. V lost 4 bases, J lost 0 bases, and 10 bases stayed unmatched. CDR1 SGHRS and CDR2 YFSETQ come from the germline V gene. This CDR3 region has 16 residues. CDR3 DNA: TGCGCCAGCAGCCAAGGGGACTACCCAACCTCCTACGAGCAGTACTTC. It translates to CASSQGDYPTSYEQYF.

The J gene is TRBJ2-5, the V gene TRBV10-1, with 9 bases that match TRBD1. Trimming took 2 bases from V and 5 from J; bases not matched to a gene: 3. CDR1 WNHNN and CDR2 SYGVQD come from the germline V gene (reference sequence). The CDR3 extends over 14 amino acids. In nucleotides, the CDR3 is TGCGCCAGCAGTGAGACAGGGGGCCGCGAGACCCAGTACTTC. It encodes CASSETGGRETQYF.

The count of this clone is one. V and J are TRBV6-6 and TRBJ2-7; no clear D. The CDR3 totals 13 residues. Germline loops: CDR1 MNHNY, CDR2 SVGAGI (reference sequence). Trimming left V 0 bases short and J 4 bases short, with 7 bases between. The CDR3 DNA reads as TGTGCCAGCAGTTACTCGTCAGCATACGAGCAGTACTTC. It specifies CASSYSSAYEQYF.

V is TRBV4-3 and J is TRBJ2-7, with TRBD2 as a possible D gene (5 bases). Trimming pared 0 bases from V and 5 bases from J, leaving 8 bases between. The CDR3 is 13 residues long. Germline CDR1 LGHNA, CDR2 YSLEER. CDR3 DNA sequence: TGCGCCAGCAGCCAAGACCTCGGGGACGAGCAGTACTTC. This sequence encodes CASSQDLGDEQYF.

V gene TRBV10-3 combines with J gene TRBJ1-5; 9 bases agree with TRBD1. J gave up 10 bases and V 3 bases, and 10 bases lay outside the gene matches. Germline lookup yields CDR1 ENHRY and CDR2 SYGVKD. This CDR3 is 15 amino acids long. The CDR3 sequence: CAISEPGTGFEPQHF. The DNA of the CDR3 is TGTGCCATCAGTGAACCAGGGACAGGGTTCGAACCCCAGCATTTT.

This chain joins TRBV7-9 and TRBJ1-1; no reliable D call. Trimming took off 1 base at V and 5 bases at J, with 14 bases between the two ends. Germline V gene lookup returns CDR1 SEHNR and CDR2 FQNEAQ (reference sequence). This CDR3 is 15 amino acids long. CDR3 sequence (DNA): TGTGCCAGCAGCTTAGGCTTGGGGTTCAGGACTGAAGCTTTCTTT. Protein product: CASSLGLGFRTEAFF.

This rearrangement joins TRBV6-1 to TRBJ2-7, with 8 nucleotides matching TRBD1. The V gene end was trimmed by 6 bases and the J gene end by 2 bases; junction bases not matched to a gene: 9. CDR1 and CDR2 from the germline V gene are MNHNS and SASEGT. The CDR3 extends over 15 amino acids. The CDR3 DNA sequence: TGTGCCAGCAGCCCAGGGGGGACAGGTACCTACGAGCAGTACTTC. It encodes CASSPGGTGTYEQYF.